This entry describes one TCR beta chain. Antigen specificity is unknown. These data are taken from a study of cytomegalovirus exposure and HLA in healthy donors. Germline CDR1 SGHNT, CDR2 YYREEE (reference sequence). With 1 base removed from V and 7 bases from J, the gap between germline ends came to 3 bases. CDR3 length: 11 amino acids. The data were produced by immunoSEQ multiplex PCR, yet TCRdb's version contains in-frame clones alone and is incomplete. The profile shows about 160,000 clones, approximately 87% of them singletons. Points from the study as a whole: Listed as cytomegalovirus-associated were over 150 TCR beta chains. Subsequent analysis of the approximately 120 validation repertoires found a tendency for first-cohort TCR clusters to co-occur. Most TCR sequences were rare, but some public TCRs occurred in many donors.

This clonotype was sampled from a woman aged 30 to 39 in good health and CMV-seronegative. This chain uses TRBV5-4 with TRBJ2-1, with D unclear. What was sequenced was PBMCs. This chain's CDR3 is CASSLMNEQFF. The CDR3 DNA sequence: TGTGCCAGCAGCTTGATGAATGAGCAGTTCTTC.